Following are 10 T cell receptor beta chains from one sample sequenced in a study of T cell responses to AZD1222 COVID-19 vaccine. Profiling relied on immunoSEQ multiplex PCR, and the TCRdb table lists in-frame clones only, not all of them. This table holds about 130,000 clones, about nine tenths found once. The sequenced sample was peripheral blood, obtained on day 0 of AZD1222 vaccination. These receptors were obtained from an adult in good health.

The CDR3 nucleotides read TGTGCCAGCAGCTTAGCGCCGGGACAGGGGAAGGAGACTGAAGCTTTCTTT. Protein sequence: CASSLAPGQGKETEAFF. This rearrangement joins TRBV7-2 to TRBJ1-1; TRBD1 agrees at 10 bases. The germline V gene encodes CDR1 SGHTA and CDR2 FQGNSA. The CDR3 totals 17 residues. With V trimmed by 0 bases and J by 5 bases, 9 bases remained unmatched. The full variable domain, with the rest looked up from reference TRBV7-2 and TRBJ1-1, is GAGVSQSPSNKVTEKGKDVELRCDPISGHTALYWYRQSLGQGLEFLIYFQGNSAPDKSGLPSDRFSAERTGGSVSTLTIQRTQQEDSAVYLCASSLAPGQGKETEAFFGQGTRLTVV.

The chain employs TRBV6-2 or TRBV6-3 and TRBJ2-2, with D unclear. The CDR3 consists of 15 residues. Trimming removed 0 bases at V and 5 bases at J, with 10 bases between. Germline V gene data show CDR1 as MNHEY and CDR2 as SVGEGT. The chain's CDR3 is CASSYSADTTGELFF. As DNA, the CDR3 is TGTGCCAGCAGTTACTCCGCAGACACAACCGGGGAGCTGTTTTTT.

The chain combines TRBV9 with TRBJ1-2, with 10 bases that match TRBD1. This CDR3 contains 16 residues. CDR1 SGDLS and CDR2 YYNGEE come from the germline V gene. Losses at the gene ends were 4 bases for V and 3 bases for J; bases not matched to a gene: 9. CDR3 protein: CASSTPQGTGDYGYTF. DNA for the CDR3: TGTGCCAGCAGCACGCCTCAGGGGACAGGGGACTATGGCTACACCTTC. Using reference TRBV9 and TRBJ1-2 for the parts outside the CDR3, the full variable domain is DSGVTQTPKHLITATGQRVTLRCSPRSGDLSVYWYQQSLDQGLQFLIQYYNGEERAKGNILERFSAQQFPDLHSELNLSSLELGDSALYFCASSTPQGTGDYGYTFGSGTRLTVV.

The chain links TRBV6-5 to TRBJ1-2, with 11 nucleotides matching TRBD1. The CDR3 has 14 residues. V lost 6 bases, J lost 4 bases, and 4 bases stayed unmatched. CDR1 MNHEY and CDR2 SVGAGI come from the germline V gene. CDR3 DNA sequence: TGTGCCAGCAGCATGGGACAGGGGGTCTATGGCTACACCTTC. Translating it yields CASSMGQGVYGYTF.

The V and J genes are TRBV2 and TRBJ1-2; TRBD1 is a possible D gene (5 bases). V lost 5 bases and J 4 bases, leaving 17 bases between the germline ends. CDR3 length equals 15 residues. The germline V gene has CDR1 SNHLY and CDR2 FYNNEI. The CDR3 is CASSRFSGAAYGYTF. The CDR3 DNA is TGTGCCAGCAGTCGTTTTTCCGGGGCGGCCTATGGCTACACCTTC.

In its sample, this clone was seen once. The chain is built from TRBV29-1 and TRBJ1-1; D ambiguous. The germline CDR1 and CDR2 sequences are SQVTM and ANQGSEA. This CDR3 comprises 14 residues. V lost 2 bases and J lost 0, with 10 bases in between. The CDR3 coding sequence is TGCAGCGTTGAAACACTCGTGTTGAACACTGAAGCTTTCTTT. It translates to CSVETLVLNTEAFF.

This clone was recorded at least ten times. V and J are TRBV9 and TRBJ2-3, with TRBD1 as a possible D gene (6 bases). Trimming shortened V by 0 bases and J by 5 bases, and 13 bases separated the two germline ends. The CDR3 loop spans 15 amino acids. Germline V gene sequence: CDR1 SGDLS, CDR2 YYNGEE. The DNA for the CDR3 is TGTGCCAGCAGCGTAGCCCTCCCGGGACAAGATACGCAGTATTTT. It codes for CASSVALPGQDTQYF.

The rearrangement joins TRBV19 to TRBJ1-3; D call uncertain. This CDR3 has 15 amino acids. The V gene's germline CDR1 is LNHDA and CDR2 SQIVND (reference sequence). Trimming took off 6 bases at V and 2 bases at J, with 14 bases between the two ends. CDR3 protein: CASRPDWATGNTIYF. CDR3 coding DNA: TGTGCCAGTAGGCCTGACTGGGCTACTGGAAACACCATATATTTT.

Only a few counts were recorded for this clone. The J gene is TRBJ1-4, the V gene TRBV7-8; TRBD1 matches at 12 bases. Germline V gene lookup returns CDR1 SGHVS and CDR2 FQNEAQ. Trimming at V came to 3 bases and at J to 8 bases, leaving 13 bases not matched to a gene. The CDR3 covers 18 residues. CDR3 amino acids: CASSFPGTGGVRNEKLFF. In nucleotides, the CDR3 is TGTGCCAGCAGCTTTCCCGGGACAGGGGGCGTAAGGAACGAAAAACTGTTTTTT.

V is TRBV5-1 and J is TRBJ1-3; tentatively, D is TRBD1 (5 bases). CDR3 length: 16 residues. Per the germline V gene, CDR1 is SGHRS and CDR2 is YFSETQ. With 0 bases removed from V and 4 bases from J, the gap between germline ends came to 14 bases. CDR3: CASSLGQSGAGNTIYF. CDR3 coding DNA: TGCGCCAGCAGCTTGGGACAGTCCGGGGCCGGAAACACCATATATTTT.